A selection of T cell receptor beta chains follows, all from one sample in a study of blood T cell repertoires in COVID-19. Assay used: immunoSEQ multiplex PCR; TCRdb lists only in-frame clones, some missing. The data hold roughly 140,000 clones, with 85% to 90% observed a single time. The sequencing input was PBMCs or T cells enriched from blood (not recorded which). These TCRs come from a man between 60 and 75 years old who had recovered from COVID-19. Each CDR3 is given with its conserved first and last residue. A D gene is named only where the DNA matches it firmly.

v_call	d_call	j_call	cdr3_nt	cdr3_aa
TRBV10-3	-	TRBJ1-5	TGTGCCTCGGCGGCGGGGGATCAGCCCCAGCATTTT	CASAAGDQPQHF
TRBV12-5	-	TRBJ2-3	TGTGCTAGTGGACCGGGCACTCCCTGGGAGACAGATACGCAGTATTTT	CASGPGTPWETDTQYF
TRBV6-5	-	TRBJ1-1	TGTGCCAGCAGTTACTCGAGAGGTACCAGCTTAACTGAAGCTTTCTTT	CASSYSRGTSLTEAFF
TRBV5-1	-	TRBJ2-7	TGCGCCAGCAGCTTGGGTGACAAGGACGAGCAGTACTTC	CASSLGDKDEQYF
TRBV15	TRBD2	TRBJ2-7	TGTGCCACCAGCAGGGCAGCTAGCGGGAGGGCCGCATACGAGCAGTACTTC	CATSRAASGRAAYEQYF
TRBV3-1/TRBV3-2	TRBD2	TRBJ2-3	TGTGCCAGCAGCCAAGATGGCGGGGGGTACACAGATACGCAGTATTTT	CASSQDGGGYTDTQYF
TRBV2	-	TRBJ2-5	TGTGCCAGCAGTGAATGGGCCAAAGAGACCCAGTACTTC	CASSEWAKETQYF
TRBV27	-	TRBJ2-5	TGTGCCAGCAGTTTATTCCCACCAGGTCAAGAGACCCAGTACTTC	CASSLFPPGQETQYF
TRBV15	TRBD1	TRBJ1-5	TGTGCCACCAGCTGGACAGGATACAATCAGCCCCAGCATTTT	CATSWTGYNQPQHF
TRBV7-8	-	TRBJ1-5	TGTGCCAGCAGCTTAGGGTCGTCCGCGAGGAATCAGCCCCAGCATTTT	CASSLGSSARNQPQHF
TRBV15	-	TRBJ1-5	TGTGCCACCAGCAGAGGGGGCGCAAGCAATCAGCCCCAGCATTTT	CATSRGGASNQPQHF
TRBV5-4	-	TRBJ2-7	TGTGCCAGCAGCTTGACCAGGGATAGAACGGAGCAGTACTTC	CASSLTRDRTEQYF
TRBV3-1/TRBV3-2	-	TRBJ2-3	TGTGCCAGCAGCCAAGAAGCTAGGACAAATACGCAGTATTTT	CASSQEARTNTQYF
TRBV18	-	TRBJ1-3	TGTGCCAGCTCAGCTACAGGGACGGGCTCTGGAAACACCATATATTTT	CASSATGTGSGNTIYF
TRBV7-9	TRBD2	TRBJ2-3	TGTGCCAGCAGCCCCCGGGGAGCGGGAGGGCCGGGGAAAGATACGCAGTATTTT	CASSPRGAGGPGKDTQYF
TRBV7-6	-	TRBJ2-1	TGTGCCAGCAGCTTAGTTTTGGGGGCAGGTGAGCAGTTCTTC	CASSLVLGAGEQFF
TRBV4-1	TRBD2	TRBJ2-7	TGCGCCAGCAGCCACCAACGGACTAGCGGGAGTACCTACGAGCAGTACTTC	CASSHQRTSGSTYEQYF
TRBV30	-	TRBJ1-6	TGTGCCTGGGGGGACTTAAATTCACCCCTCCACTTT	CAWGDLNSPLHF
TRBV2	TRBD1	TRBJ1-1	TGTGCCAGTTGGGACAGCTTGAACACTGAAGCTTTCTTT	CASWDSLNTEAFF
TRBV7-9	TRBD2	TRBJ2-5	TGTGCCAGCAGCCTACCAGCCGGGACTAGCGGGATAGGTGAGACCCAGTACTTC	CASSLPAGTSGIGETQYF
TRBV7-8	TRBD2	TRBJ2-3	TGTGCCAGCAGCTTAGAGCGGGACCCCACAGATACGCAGTATTTT	CASSLERDPTDTQYF